Listed below are T cell receptor beta chains from one sample, sequenced in a study of blood T cell repertoires in COVID-19. Sequenced by immunoSEQ multiplex PCR; TCRdb stores in-frame clones only, minus some. The table lists approximately 100,000 clones, approximately 92% of them singletons. The sequenced sample was peripheral blood. These receptors came from a man between 45 and 60 years old with active COVID-19. CDR3s include the opening cysteine and the closing phenylalanine or tryptophan. The D gene is left open where the match is weak. The size field is filled for only some rows; it gives once, few, many or a size class.

D gene,V gene,clone size,J gene,CDR3 DNA,CDR3 protein
-,TRBV27,-,TRBJ2-3,TGTGCCAGCAGTTTATCGTTCCGGTCTAGCACAGATACGCAGTATTTT,CASSLSFRSSTDTQYF
TRBD2,TRBV7-6,-,TRBJ2-5,TGTGCCAGCAGCCCCCTAGTGGGCGGGAGCTTTGTGGAGACCCAGTACTTC,CASSPLVGGSFVETQYF
TRBD1,TRBV5-1,once,TRBJ2-2,TGCGCCAGCAGCCGCGAGACACCCGGGACAGGAGTTACCGGGGAGCTGTTTTTT,CASSRETPGTGVTGELFF
-,TRBV5-4,-,TRBJ2-2,TGTGCCAGCACCCGAGAGGGGAACACCGGGGAGCTGTTTTTT,CASTREGNTGELFF
-,TRBV24-1,-,TRBJ2-3,TGTGCCACCAGTGATCGCGTAACAGGGTCAAGAGATACGCAGTATTTT,CATSDRVTGSRDTQYF
-,TRBV11-2,-,TRBJ2-1,TGTGCCAGCAGCCCGGGGGACGTTTCGAATGAGCAGTTCTTC,CASSPGDVSNEQFF
TRBD1,TRBV11-3,-,TRBJ1-1,TGTGCCAGCAGCTTAGGGGACAGTGAAGCTTTCTTT,CASSLGDSEAFF
TRBD2,TRBV4-1,few,TRBJ2-1,TGCGCCAGCAGCCAAGGTCCGGCTAGCGGCGGGAATGAGCAGTTCTTC,CASSQGPASGGNEQFF
-,TRBV6-5,-,TRBJ1-5,TGTGCCAGCAGGCAACCGGACAGCCCTAATCAGCCCCAGCATTTT,CASRQPDSPNQPQHF
-,TRBV18,-,TRBJ2-7,TGTGCCAGCTCGATCTATGAAGGAGGGGCCGAGCAGTACTTC,CASSIYEGGAEQYF
-,TRBV10-2,-,TRBJ2-1,TGCGCCAGCACCGAGCCTAGCGATTACAATGAGCAGTTCTTC,CASTEPSDYNEQFF
TRBD2,TRBV18,-,TRBJ2-1,TGTGCCAGCTCACCGGGACTAGCGTCCGGGAATGAGCAGTTCTTC,CASSPGLASGNEQFF
-,TRBV6-1,-,TRBJ1-1,TGTGCCAGCAGTGATCGGGACATTTGGAATCAAGCTTTCTTT,CASSDRDIWNQAFF
TRBD1,TRBV6-6,-,TRBJ1-3,TGTGCCAGCAGCAACAGGGGCACTGGAAACACCATATATTTT,CASSNRGTGNTIYF
-,TRBV7-3,-,TRBJ2-6,TGTGCCAGCAGCTTAGGGCAGGTTGGGGCCAACGTCCTGACTTTC,CASSLGQVGANVLTF
TRBD1,TRBV6-1,-,TRBJ1-4,TGTGCCAGCAGTGAGGACAGGGGTCAGGAAAAACTGTTTTTT,CASSEDRGQEKLFF
TRBD2,TRBV5-1,-,TRBJ2-3,TGCGCCAGCGGAACTAGCGGGAGTGGAGATACGCAGTATTTT,CASGTSGSGDTQYF
-,TRBV6-5,-,TRBJ1-1,TGTGCCTGCGCCAACCGGAGGACTGAAGCTTTCTTT,CACANRRTEAFF
TRBD1,TRBV28,-,TRBJ1-1,TGTGCCATCACCGGGGGACAGGGTTACACTGAAGCTTTCTTT,CAITGGQGYTEAFF
TRBD1,TRBV7-2,-,TRBJ2-3,TGTGCCAGCAGCTCCGGACAGGGGCTGGGTACGCAGTATTTT,CASSSGQGLGTQYF
TRBD1,TRBV19,-,TRBJ2-6,TGTGCCAGTCAGACAGGGAAAAATGGGGCCAACGTCCTGACTTTC,CASQTGKNGANVLTF
TRBD2,TRBV3-1/TRBV3-2,-,TRBJ2-3,TGTGCCAGCAGCCAAGTAGCGGGAGGGAGTCAGGATACGCAGTATTTT,CASSQVAGGSQDTQYF
-,TRBV28,-,TRBJ2-3,TGTGCCAGCAGTTCCCGACAGCGTCTGTTCACAGATACGCAGTATTTT,CASSSRQRLFTDTQYF
-,TRBV18,-,TRBJ1-2,TGTGCCAGCTCACATCGGCGGACAGAGGTTGGCTACACCTTC,CASSHRRTEVGYTF
TRBD1,TRBV19,few,TRBJ1-5,TGTGCCAGTAGTACGGGGACAGCTTCTTCGGCCCAGCATTTT,CASSTGTASSAQHF
TRBD2,TRBV30,-,TRBJ2-7,TGTGCCTGGAGGGGACTAGCGGAATACGAGCAGTACTTC,CAWRGLAEYEQYF
TRBD2,TRBV27,once,TRBJ2-1,TGTGCCAGCAGTGTCACTAGCGGGAGTTACAATGAGCAGTTCTTC,CASSVTSGSYNEQFF
-,TRBV6-5,-,TRBJ1-6,TGTGCCAGCAGTTACCAGACAGAGTTCTCACCCCTCCACTTT,CASSYQTEFSPLHF
TRBD1,TRBV5-7,-,TRBJ2-5,TGTGCCAGCAGCTTGATACAGGGGGAAGAGACCCAGTACTTC,CASSLIQGEETQYF
-,TRBV25-1,once,TRBJ2-2,TGTGCCAGCCGGCGGTCCTACACCGGGGAGCTGTTTTTT,CASRRSYTGELFF
TRBD2,TRBV2,-,TRBJ2-3,TGTGCCAGTTCCCTGGCGGGAGGGCCGACAGATACGCAGTATTTT,CASSLAGGPTDTQYF